Here is one TCR beta chain with its context. This clone came up a few times. Its target antigen remains unknown. No qualities accompany the bases; no much larger clone lies one base away. According to the germline V gene (reference sequence), CDR1 reads LNHDA and CDR2 reads SQIVND. Clipping removes 6 bases from V and 1 base from J, with 3 as the unmatched junction base count. The CDR3 contains 14 residues, cysteine and phenylalanine counted. Only CDR3 DNA is held: 42 bases, read in frame from base 1. The sample comes from a study of human versus mouse CDR3 diversity and MHC coevolution (dated by TCRdb to 2017 to 2019). For the study in its entirety: According to reports, the immunoSEQ assay detects one in 200,000 T cells and minimizes multiplex PCR amplification bias. Human naive CD4 T cell repertoires were used as a reference for TCR selection on multiple MHC II alleles and were compared with human-TCR-locus transgenic mice carrying single MHC II. Valid reads per sample ranged from about 0.6 x 10^7 to 1.8 x 10^7 across mouse and human samples. The human cohort was made up of three healthy volunteer blood donors, who at collection were aged 30 to 40, 40 to 49 and 60 to 70, one donor in each range.

Fluorescence-activated cell sorting was used to isolate naive CD4 T cells, defined as CD45RO-negative and CD62L-positive, from PBMCs. From each donor, around 50 ml of fresh peripheral blood was taken, and Ficoll density centrifugation was then used to isolate PBMCs. Cell sorting was carried out on a FACSAria III instrument, and a purity above 85% was achieved for all samples. Genomic DNA was extracted from the sorted cells using the QIAGEN blood and tissue kit and was quantified on a NanoDrop 1000. The immunoSEQ platform deep sequenced and quantified TCR alpha and beta chains by multiplex PCR of genomic DNA. Per the authors' processing: IMGT gene and region definitions were used for annotation of the TCR sequences. Out-of-frame rearrangements served as a stand-in for the preselection repertoire and were compared with in-frame clonotypes. To estimate repertoire size, the study used the iCHAO1 estimator that comes with the immunoSEQ platform. A Gini index, which is based on the Lorenz curve, was applied to in-frame amino acid clonotypes to measure clonal inequality. Shared clonotypes were counted with the intersect function of the R package tcR, and similarity was scored with the Jaccard index. Frequencies of V, J and V-J usage were subjected to principal component analysis with the R prcomp function, without normalization. The clones in this table, taken by TCRdb from immuneACCESS, are in-frame only. Not every clone is retained; where verified, under half of the shortfall comes from an unresolved V gene, and the cause of the rest is unknown. The V and J calls and clone size were taken over from that table, and D and trimming were inferred from the DNA. The sample includes about 73,000 clones, with about 90% observed a single time. About 0.15% of the sample belongs to the ten largest clones.

General findings and caveats noted by the study authors: Among all compared groups, most of the three human donors had the lowest clonal inequality scores. On average, humans had more CDR3 deletions and insertions than mice did, pointing to greater exonuclease and TdT activity. According to iCHAO1 estimates, humans had the largest TCR beta repertoire, about 1.6 million clonotypes, which was attributed likely to selection by multiple MHC II molecules. Because human T cells were selected on more than five MHC II alleles, repertoire diversity was not considered directly comparable between humans and mice.

The chain was built from TRBV19 and TRBJ1-3, with 7 bases matching TRBD1. The sequence was collected from a person aged 30 to 69 in good health. Sequencing was performed on naive CD4+ T cells from blood. This specimen's cell subset or site label, per the study, means: CD45RO-negative CD62L-positive naive CD4 T cells. CDR3 reads: CASSRGQSGNTIYF. In nucleotides, the sequence is TGTGCCAGTAGCCGGGGACAGTCTGGAAACACCATATATTTT.